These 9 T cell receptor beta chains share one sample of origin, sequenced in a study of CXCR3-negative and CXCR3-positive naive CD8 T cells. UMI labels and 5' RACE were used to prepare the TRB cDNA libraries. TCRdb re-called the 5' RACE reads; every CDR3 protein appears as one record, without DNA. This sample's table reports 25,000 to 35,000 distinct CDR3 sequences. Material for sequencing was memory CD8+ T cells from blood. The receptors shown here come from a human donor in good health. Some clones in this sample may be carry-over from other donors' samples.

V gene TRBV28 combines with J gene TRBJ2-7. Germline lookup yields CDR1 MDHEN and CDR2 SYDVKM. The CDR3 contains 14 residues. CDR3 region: CASSLSGNSYEQYF.

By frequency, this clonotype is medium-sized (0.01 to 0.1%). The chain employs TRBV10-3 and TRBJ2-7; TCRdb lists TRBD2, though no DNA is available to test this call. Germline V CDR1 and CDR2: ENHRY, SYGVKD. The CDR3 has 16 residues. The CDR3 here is CAISESPSGAPHEQYF.

CDR3 loop: CASSESCYEQFF. V gene TRBV10-2 combines with J gene TRBJ2-1. The CDR3 length is 12 residues. Germline V gene data show CDR1 as WSHSY and CDR2 as SAAADI.

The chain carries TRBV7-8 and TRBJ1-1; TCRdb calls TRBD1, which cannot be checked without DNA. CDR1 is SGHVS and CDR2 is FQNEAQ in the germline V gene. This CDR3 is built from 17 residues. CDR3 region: CASRHPRDRGSNTEAFF.

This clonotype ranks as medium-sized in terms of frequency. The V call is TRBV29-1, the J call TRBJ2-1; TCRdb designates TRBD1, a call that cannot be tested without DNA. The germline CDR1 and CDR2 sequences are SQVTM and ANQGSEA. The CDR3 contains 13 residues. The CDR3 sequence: CSVEQGEGNEQFF.

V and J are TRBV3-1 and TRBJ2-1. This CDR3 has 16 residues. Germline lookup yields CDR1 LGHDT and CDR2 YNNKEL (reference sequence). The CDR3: CASSQDLVEPYNEQFF.

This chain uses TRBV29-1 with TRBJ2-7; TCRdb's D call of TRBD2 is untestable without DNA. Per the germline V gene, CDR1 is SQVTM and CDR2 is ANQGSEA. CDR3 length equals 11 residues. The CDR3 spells CSVRAEGEQYF.

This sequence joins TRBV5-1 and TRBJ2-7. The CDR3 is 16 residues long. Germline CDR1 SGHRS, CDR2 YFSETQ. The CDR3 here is CASSLAAGDLGYEQYF.

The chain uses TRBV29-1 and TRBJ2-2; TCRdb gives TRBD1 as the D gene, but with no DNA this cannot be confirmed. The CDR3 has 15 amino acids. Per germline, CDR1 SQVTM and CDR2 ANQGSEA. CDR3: CSVEGTVTNTGELFF.